Below are 5 T cell receptor beta chains sequenced from a single sample in a study of T cell clusters in autoimmune cytopenias. TRB amplification used 200 to 250 ng of peripheral blood genomic DNA. One tube held mixed TRB-A and TRB-B primer pools for touch-down PCR. TCRdb re-analyzed the multiplex PCR reads; it lists each CDR3 protein once, without DNA. The listing contains about 14,000 distinct CDR3 sequences. The sample was also linked to a second study, of T cell repertoires in aging, cancer and after chemotherapy.

Sequenced material: peripheral blood. The receptor set was obtained from a human donor in good health.

This clonotype registers medium-sized (0.01 to 0.1%) by frequency. This chain links TRBV19 with TRBJ2-3. This CDR3 spans 12 amino acids. Per germline, CDR1 LNHDA and CDR2 SQIVND (reference sequence). The CDR3 is CASSRASDTQYF.

The chain links TRBV20-1 to TRBJ1-1; TCRdb's D call, TRBD1, is unchecked because there is no DNA. Germline V gene data show CDR1 as DFQATT and CDR2 as SNEGSKA (reference sequence). The CDR3 runs to 14 residues. CDR3 in amino acids: CSARTGALNTEAFF.

The chain combines TRBV19 with TRBJ2-2; TCRdb's D call, TRBD1, is unchecked because there is no DNA. Germline values: CDR1 LNHDA, CDR2 SQIVND (reference sequence). The CDR3 is 14 amino acids. CDR3 protein: CASTRGGYTGELFF.

The chain uses TRBV19 and TRBJ2-1; TCRdb's D gene call, TRBD2, goes unchecked for lack of DNA. CDR3 length equals 16 residues. Germline assignment: CDR1 LNHDA and CDR2 SQIVND (reference sequence). The CDR3: CASRLGGTSTERAQFF.

The chain combines TRBV6-1 with TRBJ1-1. Germline CDR1 is MNHNS and CDR2 is SASEGT. CDR3 length equals 15 residues. CDR3 sequence: CASSEAMRANTEAFF.